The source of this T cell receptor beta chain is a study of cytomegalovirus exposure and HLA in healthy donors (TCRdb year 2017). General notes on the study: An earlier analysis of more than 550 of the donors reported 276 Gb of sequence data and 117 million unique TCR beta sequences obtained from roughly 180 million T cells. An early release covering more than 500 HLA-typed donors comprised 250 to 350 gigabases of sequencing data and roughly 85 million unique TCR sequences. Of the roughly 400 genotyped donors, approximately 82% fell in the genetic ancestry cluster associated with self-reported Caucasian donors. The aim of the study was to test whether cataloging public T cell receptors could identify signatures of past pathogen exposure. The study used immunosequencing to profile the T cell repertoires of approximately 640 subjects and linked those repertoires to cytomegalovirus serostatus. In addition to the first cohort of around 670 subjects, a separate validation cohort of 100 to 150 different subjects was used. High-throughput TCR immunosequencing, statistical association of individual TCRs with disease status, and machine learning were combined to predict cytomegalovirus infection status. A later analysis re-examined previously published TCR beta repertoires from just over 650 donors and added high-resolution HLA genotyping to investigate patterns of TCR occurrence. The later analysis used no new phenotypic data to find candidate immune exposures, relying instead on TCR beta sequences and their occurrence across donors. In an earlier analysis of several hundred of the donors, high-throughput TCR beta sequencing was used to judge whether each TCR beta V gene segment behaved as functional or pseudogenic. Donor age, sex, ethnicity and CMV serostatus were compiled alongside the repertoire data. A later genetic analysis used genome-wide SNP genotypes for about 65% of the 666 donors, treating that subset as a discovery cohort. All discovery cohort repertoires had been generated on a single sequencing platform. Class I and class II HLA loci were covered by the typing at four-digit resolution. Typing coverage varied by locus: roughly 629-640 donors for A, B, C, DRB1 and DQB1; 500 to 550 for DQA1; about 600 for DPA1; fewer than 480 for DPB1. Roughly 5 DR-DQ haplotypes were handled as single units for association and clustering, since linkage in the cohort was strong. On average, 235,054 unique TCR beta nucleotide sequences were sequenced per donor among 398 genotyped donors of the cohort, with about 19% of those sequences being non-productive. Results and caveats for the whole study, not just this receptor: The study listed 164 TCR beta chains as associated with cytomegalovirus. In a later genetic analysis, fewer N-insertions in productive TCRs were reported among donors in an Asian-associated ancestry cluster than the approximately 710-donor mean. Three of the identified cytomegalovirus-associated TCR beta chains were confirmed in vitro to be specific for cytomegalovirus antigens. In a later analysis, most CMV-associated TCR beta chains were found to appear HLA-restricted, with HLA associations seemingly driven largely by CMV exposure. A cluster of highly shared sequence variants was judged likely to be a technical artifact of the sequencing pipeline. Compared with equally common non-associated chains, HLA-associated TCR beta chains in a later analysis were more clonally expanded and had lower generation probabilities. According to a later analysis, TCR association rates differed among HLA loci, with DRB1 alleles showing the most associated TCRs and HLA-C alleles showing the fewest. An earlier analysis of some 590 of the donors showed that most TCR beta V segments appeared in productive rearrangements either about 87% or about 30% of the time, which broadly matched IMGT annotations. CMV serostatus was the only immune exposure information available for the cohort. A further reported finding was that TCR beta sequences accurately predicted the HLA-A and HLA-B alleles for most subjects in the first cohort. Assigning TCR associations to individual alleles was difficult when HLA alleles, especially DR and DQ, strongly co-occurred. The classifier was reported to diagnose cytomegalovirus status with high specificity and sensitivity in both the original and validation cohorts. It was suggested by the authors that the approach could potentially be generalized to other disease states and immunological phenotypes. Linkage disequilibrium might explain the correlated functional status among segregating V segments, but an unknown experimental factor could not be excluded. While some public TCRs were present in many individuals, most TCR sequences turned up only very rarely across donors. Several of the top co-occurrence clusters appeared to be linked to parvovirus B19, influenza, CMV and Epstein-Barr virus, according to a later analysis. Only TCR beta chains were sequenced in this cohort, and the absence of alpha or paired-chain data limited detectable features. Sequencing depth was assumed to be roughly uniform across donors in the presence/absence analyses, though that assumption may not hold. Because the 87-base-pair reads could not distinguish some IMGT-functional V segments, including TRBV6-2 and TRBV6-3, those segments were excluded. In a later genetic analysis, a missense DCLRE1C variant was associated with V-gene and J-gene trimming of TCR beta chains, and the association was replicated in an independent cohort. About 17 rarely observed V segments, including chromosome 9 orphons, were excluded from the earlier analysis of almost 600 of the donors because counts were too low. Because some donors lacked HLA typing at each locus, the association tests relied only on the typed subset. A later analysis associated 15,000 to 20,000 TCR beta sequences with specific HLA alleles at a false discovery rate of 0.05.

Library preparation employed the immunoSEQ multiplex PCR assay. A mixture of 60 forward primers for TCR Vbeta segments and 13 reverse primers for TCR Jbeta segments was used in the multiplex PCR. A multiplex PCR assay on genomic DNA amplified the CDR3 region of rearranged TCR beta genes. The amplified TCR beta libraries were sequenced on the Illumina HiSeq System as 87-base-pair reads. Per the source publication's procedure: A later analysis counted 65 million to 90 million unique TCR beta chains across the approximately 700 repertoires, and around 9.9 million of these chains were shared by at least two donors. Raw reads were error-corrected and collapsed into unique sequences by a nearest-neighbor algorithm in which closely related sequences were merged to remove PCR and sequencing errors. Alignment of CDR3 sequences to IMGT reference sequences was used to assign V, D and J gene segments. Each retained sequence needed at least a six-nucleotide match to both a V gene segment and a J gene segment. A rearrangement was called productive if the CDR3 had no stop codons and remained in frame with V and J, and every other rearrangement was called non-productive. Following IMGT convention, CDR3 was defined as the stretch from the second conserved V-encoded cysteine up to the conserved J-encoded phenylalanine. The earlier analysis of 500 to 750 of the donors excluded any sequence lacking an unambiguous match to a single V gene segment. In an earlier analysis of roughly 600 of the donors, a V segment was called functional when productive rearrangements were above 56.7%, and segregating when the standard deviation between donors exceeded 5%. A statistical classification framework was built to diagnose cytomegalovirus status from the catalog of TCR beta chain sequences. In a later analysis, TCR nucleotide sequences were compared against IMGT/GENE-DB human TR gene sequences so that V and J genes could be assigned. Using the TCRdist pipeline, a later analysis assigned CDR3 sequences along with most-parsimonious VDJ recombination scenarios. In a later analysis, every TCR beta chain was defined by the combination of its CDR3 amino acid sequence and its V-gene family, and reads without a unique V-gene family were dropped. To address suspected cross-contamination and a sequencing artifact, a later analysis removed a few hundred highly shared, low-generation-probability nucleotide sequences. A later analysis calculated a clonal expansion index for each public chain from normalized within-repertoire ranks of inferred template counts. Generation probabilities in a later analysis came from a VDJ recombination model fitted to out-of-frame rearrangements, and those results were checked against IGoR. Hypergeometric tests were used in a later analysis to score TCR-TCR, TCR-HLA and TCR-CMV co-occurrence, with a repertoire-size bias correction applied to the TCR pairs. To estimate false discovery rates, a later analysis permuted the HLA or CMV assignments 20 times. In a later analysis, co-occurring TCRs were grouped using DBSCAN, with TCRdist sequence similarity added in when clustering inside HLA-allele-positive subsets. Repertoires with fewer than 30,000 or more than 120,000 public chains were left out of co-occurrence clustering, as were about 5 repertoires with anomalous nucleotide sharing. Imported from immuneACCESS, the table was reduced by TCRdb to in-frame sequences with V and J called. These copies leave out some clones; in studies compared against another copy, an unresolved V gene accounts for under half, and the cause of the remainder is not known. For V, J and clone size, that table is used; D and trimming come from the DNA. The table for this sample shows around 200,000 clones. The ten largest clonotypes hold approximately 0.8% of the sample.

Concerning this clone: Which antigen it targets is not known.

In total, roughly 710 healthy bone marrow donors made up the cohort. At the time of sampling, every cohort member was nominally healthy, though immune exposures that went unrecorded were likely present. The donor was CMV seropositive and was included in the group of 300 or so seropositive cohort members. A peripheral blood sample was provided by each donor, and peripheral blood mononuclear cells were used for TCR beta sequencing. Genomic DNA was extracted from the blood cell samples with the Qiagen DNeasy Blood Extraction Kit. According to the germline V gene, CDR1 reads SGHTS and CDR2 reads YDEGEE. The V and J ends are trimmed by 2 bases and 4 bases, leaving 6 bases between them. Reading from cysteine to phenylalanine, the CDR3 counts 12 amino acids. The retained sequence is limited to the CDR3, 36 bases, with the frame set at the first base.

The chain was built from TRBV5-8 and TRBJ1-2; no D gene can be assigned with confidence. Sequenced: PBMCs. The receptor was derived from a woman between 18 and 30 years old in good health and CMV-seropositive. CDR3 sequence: CASSLQTYGYTF. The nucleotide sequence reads TGTGCCAGCAGCTTACAGACCTATGGCTACACCTTC.